Listed below are T cell receptor beta chains from one sample, sequenced in a study of control samples from healthy donors and cancer patients. Libraries were prepared by immunoSEQ multiplex PCR; TCRdb keeps only in-frame clonotypes and omits some of them. The sample records 61,000 or so clones, 90% being singletons. Material for sequencing was PBMCs. These receptor sequences come from a man in his 60s with colorectal cancer. Each CDR3 is given with its conserved first and last residue. A D gene is named only where the DNA matches it firmly. Clone size is not always given. Where it is, it says once, few, many or a class for expanded clones.

TRBV30	-	TRBJ2-7	-	CAGGQGREQYF	TGTGCGGGGGGGCAAGGTCGGGAGCAGTACTTC
TRBV6-5	TRBD1	TRBJ1-2	-	CASSDSTGYGNGYTF	TGTGCCAGCAGTGACTCGACAGGGTACGGTAATGGCTACACCTTC
TRBV5-5	TRBD1	TRBJ2-7	-	CASSLQGAYEQYF	TGTGCCAGCAGCCTACAGGGGGCCTACGAGCAGTACTTC
TRBV2	-	TRBJ2-7	-	CASRTGATIHEQYF	TGTGCCAGCAGGACGGGGGCGACGATCCACGAGCAGTACTTC
TRBV19	-	TRBJ1-5	-	CASSIGRSNQPQHF	TGTGCCAGTAGTATCGGAAGGAGCAATCAGCCCCAGCATTTT
TRBV7-9	-	TRBJ1-4	-	CASSFTLQRGGNEKLFF	TGTGCCAGCAGCTTTACCCTCCAACGAGGGGGTAATGAAAAACTGTTTTTT
TRBV29-1	TRBD1	TRBJ1-3	-	CSVFQQGLENTIYF	TGCAGCGTTTTCCAACAGGGGTTAGAAAACACCATATATTTT
TRBV3-1/TRBV3-2	-	TRBJ1-2	-	CASSPKTGVGYTF	TGTGCCAGCAGCCCAAAGACAGGTGTTGGCTACACCTTC
TRBV5-5	TRBD2	TRBJ2-1	-	CASSLFGTSGHPADEQFF	TGTGCCAGCAGCCTATTTGGGACTAGCGGGCACCCGGCGGATGAGCAGTTCTTC
TRBV18	-	TRBJ1-5	once	CASSPQGYQPQHF	TGTGCCAGCTCACCTCAGGGTTATCAGCCCCAGCATTTT
TRBV5-1	-	TRBJ2-1	-	CASSLPDPGRNSYNEQFF	TGCGCCAGCAGCTTGCCCGACCCGGGACGGAACTCCTACAATGAGCAGTTCTTC
TRBV28	-	TRBJ1-5	-	CASSLGQVRSGPRRAQHF	TGTGCCAGCAGTTTAGGGCAGGTGAGATCCGGGCCAAGGCGGGCCCAGCATTTT
TRBV5-1	TRBD1	TRBJ2-2	-	CASSKETGVSGELFF	TGCGCCAGCAGTAAGGAGACAGGGGTGTCCGGGGAGCTGTTTTTT
TRBV18	-	TRBJ1-1	-	CASSPSANTEAFF	TGTGCCAGCTCACCATCGGCAAACACTGAAGCTTTCTTT
TRBV6-1	TRBD1	TRBJ2-4	-	CASSEVGQWDIQYF	TGTGCCAGCAGTGAAGTGGGACAGTGGGACATTCAGTACTTC
TRBV29-1	TRBD1	TRBJ1-5	few	CSVRDRPNQPQHF	TGCAGCGTCAGGGACAGGCCCAATCAGCCCCAGCATTTT
TRBV12-3/TRBV12-4	-	TRBJ2-7	-	CASSPLGGRTIF	TGTGCCAGCAGCCCACTTGGGGGCCGTACCATCTTC
TRBV7-9	-	TRBJ1-2	-	CASSLNQGPYYGYTF	TGTGCCAGCAGCTTAAATCAGGGGCCCTACTATGGCTACACCTTC
TRBV27	-	TRBJ2-1	-	CASSLQGDEQFF	TGTGCCAGCAGTTTACAGGGAGATGAGCAGTTCTTC
TRBV5-4	TRBD2	TRBJ2-5	-	CASSGTSGYQETQYF	TGTGCCAGCAGCGGGACTAGCGGATATCAAGAGACCCAGTACTTC
TRBV4-1	-	TRBJ2-7	-	CASSHKSGGSYEQYF	TGCGCCAGCAGCCACAAGTCAGGGGGGTCCTACGAGCAGTACTTC
TRBV27	-	TRBJ1-5	few	CASSLVPVGGNQPQHF	TGTGCCAGCAGTTTAGTTCCGGTCGGGGGCAATCAGCCCCAGCATTTT
TRBV7-2	-	TRBJ1-3	-	CASSPGLSGNTIYF	TGTGCCAGCAGCCCAGGGCTCTCCGGAAACACCATATATTTT
TRBV9	TRBD2	TRBJ2-5	-	CASSVGRGGQKTQYF	TGTGCCAGCAGCGTAGGGCGGGGGGGCCAGAAGACCCAGTACTTC
TRBV5-5	-	TRBJ2-1	-	CASSLVGPYNEQFF	TGTGCCAGCAGCTTGGTCGGGCCCTACAATGAGCAGTTCTTC
TRBV5-5	-	TRBJ2-1	once	CATSPGGLGIEQFF	TGTGCCACCTCCCCCGGCGGGCTAGGTATTGAGCAGTTCTTC
TRBV6-5	-	TRBJ1-2	-	CASTNGGAGYGYTF	TGTGCCAGCACAAACGGGGGGGCTGGGTATGGCTACACCTTC
TRBV7-8	TRBD1	TRBJ2-7	-	CASSLVLDRGRLPTYEQYF	TGTGCCAGCAGCTTAGTGTTGGACAGGGGGAGACTACCCACCTACGAGCAGTACTTC
TRBV3-1/TRBV3-2	TRBD2	TRBJ2-2	-	CASSQDGGVTGELFF	TGTGCCAGCAGCCAAGATGGGGGGGTAACCGGGGAGCTGTTTTTT
TRBV9	-	TRBJ2-5	-	CASSVTGLETQYF	TGTGCCAGCAGCGTTACAGGGTTAGAGACCCAGTACTTC
TRBV11-2	-	TRBJ2-2	-	CASSRRGTHTGELFF	TGTGCCAGCAGCCGTCGGGGGACCCACACCGGGGAGCTGTTTTTT
TRBV30	-	TRBJ1-2	-	CAWSPGTVRCTF	TGTGCCTGGAGTCCCGGGACTGTTCGATGCACCTTC
TRBV5-4	-	TRBJ2-6	-	CASSLEQTLTSGANVLTF	TGTGCCAGCAGCTTGGAACAAACACTAACTTCTGGGGCCAACGTCCTGACTTTC
TRBV12-5	TRBD1	TRBJ2-7	once	CASGWGQGAYEQYF	TGTGCTAGTGGTTGGGGACAGGGGGCATACGAGCAGTACTTC
TRBV5-1	TRBD1	TRBJ2-7	-	CASTLGQAGSEQYF	TGCGCCAGCACCCTAGGACAGGCCGGATCCGAGCAGTACTTC
TRBV2	-	TRBJ1-1	-	CASSADTGRDTEAFF	TGTGCCAGCAGTGCGGACACCGGCAGGGACACTGAAGCTTTCTTT
TRBV5-1	-	TRBJ1-6	-	CASSPGEANSPLHF	TGCGCCAGCAGCCCAGGGGAGGCCAATTCACCCCTCCACTTT
TRBV27	-	TRBJ1-2	-	CASSRLEGSGYTF	TGTGCCAGCAGCCGTCTTGAGGGAAGTGGCTACACCTTC
TRBV5-1	TRBD1	TRBJ2-7	-	CASSSLTGGSGEQYF	TGCGCCAGCAGCTCCTTGACAGGGGGCTCGGGGGAGCAGTACTTC
TRBV2	TRBD2	TRBJ2-7	-	CASKTSGGRDEQYF	TGTGCCAGCAAGACTAGCGGGGGGCGGGACGAGCAGTACTTC
TRBV7-2	TRBD2	TRBJ2-3	-	CASSLSTSGLDTQYF	TGTGCCAGCAGCTTATCCACTAGCGGGTTGGATACGCAGTATTTT
TRBV18	TRBD1	TRBJ1-4	few	CASSADAGGRTNEKLFF	TGTGCCAGCTCGGCGGACGCAGGGGGCCGGACTAATGAAAAACTGTTTTTT
TRBV5-1	-	TRBJ1-1	-	CASSLLSGGWMNTEAFF	TGCGCCAGCAGCTTGCTGAGCGGCGGGTGGATGAACACTGAAGCTTTCTTT
TRBV18	TRBD1	TRBJ1-6	few	CASSGTGGGSPLHF	TGTGCCAGCTCAGGGACAGGGGGCGGTTCACCCCTCCACTTT
TRBV27	-	TRBJ2-2	-	CASNPSVNTGELFF	TGTGCCAGCAACCCCAGCGTGAACACCGGGGAGCTGTTTTTT
TRBV3-1/TRBV3-2	TRBD2	TRBJ2-5	once	CASSRLAGGETQYF	TGTGCCAGCAGCAGACTAGCGGGGGGGGAGACCCAGTACTTC